This T cell receptor beta chain was sequenced for a study of identical twins. Study-wide results and limits: The models systematically underestimated how much out-of-frame TCR alpha was shared in monozygotic twins.

This clonotype was counted a few times. The target antigen is unknown. Germline V gene data show CDR1 as LGHNA and CDR2 as YNFKEQ. The CDR3 sequence is 20 residues long. TCRdb independently ran MiXCR on the 5' RACE reads; one entry per CDR3 protein. The sample has 1.5 million to 2 million distinct CDR3 sequences, around 33% seen once. The clonotype was recovered from a newborn girl in good health. This chain connects TRBV4-2 to TRBJ2-7, with TRBD2 matching 15 bases. Near its end, the DNA agrees better with TRBJ2-4, so the J call may be wrong. Sequenced sample: cord blood. The CDR3 DNA reads TGTGCCAGCAGCCAACCTCGGACTAGCGGGGGGGCCTGGGCCAAAAACATTCAGTACTTC. Its translation is CASSQPRTSGGAWAKNIQYF.